One T cell receptor beta chain is described in this entry. The clone's antigen remains unknown. No base qualities exist here, and no much larger clone lies one base off it. Sequencer: Illumina HiSeq 2500. TCR beta libraries were prepared by quantitative 5'-RACE with molecular barcodes. As for the authors' bioinformatics: A new computational method based on a probabilistic model of VDJ rearrangement was used to identify disease-linked TCR variants. TCRdb reworked the public reads: Q25 trimming with fastp, MiXCR clone assembly, productive beta chains retained. Each entry merges the rows of one CDR3 protein and shows their most common DNA and genes. None of the V and J calls come from the authors' own analysis; TCRdb made them. For this sample the table gives around 250,000 distinct CDR3 sequences, of which about 10% were detected only once. 6.8% of the sample is held by the ten biggest clonotypes. This specimen belongs to a study of CD8 T cells in ankylosing spondylitis (dated by TCRdb to the late 2010s). Study-level background: The study set out to find disease-linked TCR variants by profiling T cell receptor beta repertoires in ankylosing spondylitis patients and healthy donors. Samples of peripheral blood were taken, and for ankylosing spondylitis patients, synovial fluid was collected as well. The full study cohort comprised about 24 ankylosing spondylitis patients and 85 to 120 healthy donors. The research as a whole found: The disease-linked clones had a CD8+ phenotype and were found at relatively low frequencies in peripheral blood. The disease-linked clones were reported as significantly enriched in matched synovial fluid samples from ankylosing spondylitis patients. A TCR beta motif made up of several highly homologous amino acid variants appeared to be characteristic of blood from ankylosing spondylitis patients. Some motif variants had previously been reported in the synovial fluid and blood of reactive arthritis patients, which suggests shared mechanisms of disease initiation.

V is shortened by 5 bases, J by 0 bases, and the region joining them spans 10 bases. The germline V gene provides CDR1 MNHNS and CDR2 SASEGT. The CDR3 runs 14 amino acids, cysteine and phenylalanine included. CDR3 DNA only is kept here, 42 bases in frame from base 1. The TCR was taken from a male donor with ankylosing spondylitis or in good health (not recorded which). The sequencing sample was made of blood, either unsorted or a sorted T cell fraction (not recorded which). Rearrangement joined TRBV6-1 to TRBJ1-1; no D segment can be confidently identified. The CDR3 protein: CASSRQILNTEAFF. The DNA is TGTGCCAGCAGTCGTCAAATTTTGAACACTGAAGCTTTCTTT.